Following are 20 T cell receptor beta chains from one sample sequenced in a study of T cell responses to AZD1222 COVID-19 vaccine. TCRdb keeps only in-frame clones here, not all; method: immunoSEQ multiplex PCR. The top ten clones hold about 9.8% of a sample with 150,000 or so clones, about nine tenths of them seen once. The source was peripheral blood, collected 28 days after the second AZD1222 dose. These receptors came from an adult who received the AZD1222 COVID-19 vaccine.

This chain connects TRBV27 to TRBJ2-7; 7 bases fit TRBD2. J gave up 3 bases and V 4 bases, and 3 bases lay outside the gene matches. The CDR3 runs to 13 residues. The germline V gene has CDR1 MNHEY and CDR2 SMNVEV (reference sequence). CDR3 residues: CASSSGDYYEQYF. The CDR3 DNA sequence: TGTGCCAGCAGTTCTGGGGACTACTACGAGCAGTACTTC.

The genes are TRBV11-2 and TRBJ1-1; D call uncertain. The CDR3 runs 15 residues. V dropped 0 bases and J dropped 3 bases, with 11 bases sitting between them. Germline-derived CDR1 and CDR2 are SGHAT and FQNNGV. CDR3 DNA sequence: TGTGCCAGCAGCTTAGACCTAGGGAGGGACACTGAAGCTTTCTTT. Translation gives CASSLDLGRDTEAFF.

This chain joins TRBV7-9 and TRBJ1-1, with D unresolved. Trimming stripped 4 bases from V and 8 bases from J, with 11 bases between. CDR1 is SEHNR, CDR2 FQNEAQ, per germline (reference sequence). CDR3 length equals 12 residues. The CDR3 bases are TGTGCCAGCAGCTCCTCGGACGTGGAAGCTTTCTTT. Amino acids: CASSSSDVEAFF.

As concerns this clone: Other DNA sequences in this specimen translate into the identical CDR3. J is TRBJ2-4 and V is TRBV11-2; 7 bases agree with TRBD2. The J segment lost 7 bases and the V segment lost 5 bases, leaving 2 bases of the junction unmatched. The germline CDR1 and CDR2 sequences are SGHAT and FQNNGV. The CDR3 is 12 residues long. CDR3 in amino acids: CASSLGGNIQYF. The CDR3 DNA sequence: TGTGCCAGCAGCCTGGGAGGGAACATTCAGTACTTC.

The chain is built from TRBV28 and TRBJ1-2; 7 bases are shared with TRBD1. V was pared by 3 bases and J by 4 bases, with 5 bases of the junction left unmatched. Germline CDR1 and CDR2: MDHEN and SYDVKM. CDR3 size: 14 residues. CDR3 sequence reads: CASSFGTVAYGYTF. CDR3 DNA sequence: TGTGCCAGCAGTTTTGGGACAGTGGCCTATGGCTACACCTTC.

The V call is TRBV30, the J call TRBJ1-2; possibly TRBD1 for D (6 bases). Germline V gene sequence: CDR1 GTSNPN, CDR2 SVGIG (reference sequence). There are 13 residues in the CDR3. V dropped 1 base and J dropped 7 bases, with 13 bases sitting between them. CDR3 residues: CAWSEDSYVGYTF. The CDR3 DNA follows: TGTGCCTGGAGTGAGGACAGTTACGTTGGCTACACCTTC.

The rearrangement uses TRBV7-8 and TRBJ2-7; 9 bases align to TRBD1. CDR1 is SGHVS and CDR2 is FQNEAQ in the germline V gene. J was trimmed by 1 base and V by 6 bases; bases with no gene match: 7. There are 15 residues in the CDR3. The CDR3 region is CASRSQGQGSYEQYF. The CDR3 nucleotides read TGTGCCAGCAGAAGCCAGGGACAGGGATCCTACGAGCAGTACTTC.

The chain is built from TRBV5-6 and TRBJ1-4, with no clear D. The CDR3 is made up of 14 amino acids. V lost 3 bases and J lost 2, with 8 bases in between. Germline V CDR1 and CDR2: SGHDT, YYEEEE. The CDR3 DNA reads TGTGCCAGCAGCTCCACCATTACTAATGAAAAACTGTTTTTT. The encoded protein is CASSSTITNEKLFF.

J is TRBJ1-5 and V is TRBV2; D remains unclear. CDR1 is SNHLY and CDR2 is FYNNEI in the germline V gene. The CDR3 is made up of 14 amino acids. Trimming took 1 base from V and 0 from J, leaving 4 bases between them. As DNA, the CDR3 is TGTGCCAGCAGTGAAGGGTATAGCAATCAGCCCCAGCATTTT. It specifies CASSEGYSNQPQHF.

This clone was observed a single time. CDR3 amino acids: CSVRTSGATDTQYF. The CDR3 DNA is TGCAGCGTGAGGACTAGCGGAGCCACAGATACGCAGTATTTT. The V and J genes are TRBV29-1 and TRBJ2-3; the match to TRBD2 covers 10 bases. Germline assignment: CDR1 SQVTM and CDR2 ANQGSEA. With V trimmed by 6 bases and J by 2 bases, 5 bases remained unmatched. This CDR3 is 14 amino acids long.

This clone was found a few times. The chain combines TRBV19 with TRBJ1-5; no reliable D call. The V and J ends lost 4 bases and 9 bases respectively, with 19 bases between them. CDR1 is LNHDA, CDR2 SQIVND, per germline (reference sequence). The CDR3 loop spans 15 amino acids. CDR3 in amino acids: CASSSSGPPSRPQHF. CDR3 nucleotide sequence: TGTGCCAGTAGTAGCTCCGGGCCACCTAGTCGGCCCCAGCATTTT. The whole variable domain, remainder taken from reference TRBV19 and TRBJ1-5, is DGGITQSPKYLFRKEGQNVTLSCEQNLNHDAMYWYRQDPGQGLRLIYYSQIVNDFQKGDIAEGYSVSREKKESFPLTVTSAQKNPTAFYLCASSSSGPPSRPQHFGDGTRLSIL.

V gene TRBV15 combines with J gene TRBJ1-5, with 7 nucleotides matching TRBD1. V was clipped by 5 bases and J by 4 bases; unmatched bases: 2. CDR3 length: 13 amino acids. Germline V gene lookup returns CDR1 LNHNV and CDR2 YYDKDF (reference sequence). CDR3 sequence: CATSDRVNQPQHF. Written as DNA, the CDR3 is TGTGCCACCAGCGACAGGGTGAATCAGCCCCAGCATTTT.

This sequence joins TRBV13 and TRBJ2-1, with 8 bases lining up with TRBD1. CDR3 size: 11 residues. V lost 5 bases, J lost 11 bases, and 2 bases stayed unmatched. CDR1 PRHDT and CDR2 FYEKMQ come from the germline V gene (reference sequence). CDR3 sequence reads: CASSQGAKQFF. Written as DNA, the CDR3 is TGTGCCAGCAGCCAGGGGGCAAAGCAGTTCTTC. The whole variable domain, filled in from reference TRBV13 and TRBJ2-1, reads AAGVIQSPRHLIKEKRETATLKCYPIPRHDTVYWYQQGPGQDPQFLISFYEKMQSDKGSIPDRFSAQQFSDYHSELNMSSLELGDSALYFCASSQGAKQFFGPGTRLTVL.

The chain links TRBV29-1 to TRBJ2-3; D gene unclear. CDR1 is SQVTM, CDR2 ANQGSEA, per germline. Trimming took off 0 bases at V and 4 bases at J, with 23 bases between the two ends. The length of the CDR3 is 18 residues. The CDR3 DNA follows: TGCAGCGTTGAAGATCCGACCCGGGTCGGCTTCGACCCAGATACGCAGTATTTT. Protein sequence: CSVEDPTRVGFDPDTQYF.

The V call is TRBV5-6, the J call TRBJ2-7; D gene unclear. The CDR3 length is 14 residues. CDR1 is SGHDT and CDR2 is YYEEEE in the germline V gene. With 1 base removed from V and 0 bases from J, the gap between germline ends came to 8 bases. The CDR3 region is CASSLMYSSYEQYF. In nucleotides, the CDR3 is TGTGCCAGCAGCTTGATGTACAGCTCCTACGAGCAGTACTTC.

V is TRBV20-1 and J is TRBJ2-3, with 8 bases identical to TRBD2. This CDR3 is built from 14 residues. Germline CDR1 reads DFQATT; CDR2 reads SNEGSKA (reference sequence). V was clipped by 3 bases and J by 6 bases; unmatched bases: 8. CDR3 residues: CSASLAGGGDTQYF. CDR3 bases: TGCAGTGCTAGTCTCGCGGGAGGAGGGGATACGCAGTATTTT.

This chain links TRBV7-2 with TRBJ1-1, with D possibly matching TRBD1 (6 bases). V was trimmed by 0 bases and J by 7 bases, leaving 6 bases between them. The CDR3 totals 12 residues. The germline gives CDR1 SGHTA, CDR2 FQGNSA. The CDR3 nucleotides are TGTGCCAGCAGCTTAGCCAGGGGTGAAGCTTTCTTT. This encodes CASSLARGEAFF.

This clone has a single count. The J gene is TRBJ1-2, the V gene TRBV6-5, with D maybe TRBD1 (5 bases). The CDR3 totals 14 residues. V was clipped by 6 bases and J by 4 bases, with 15 bases between them. Germline V gene sequence: CDR1 MNHEY, CDR2 SVGAGI. CDR3 amino acids: CASSESWGTYGYTF. The CDR3 DNA sequence: TGTGCCAGCAGCGAGAGTTGGGGGACCTATGGCTACACCTTC.

This chain joins TRBV29-1 and TRBJ2-7; 8 nucleotides align to TRBD1. Germline V lookup: CDR1 SQVTM, CDR2 ANQGSEA. After removal of 6 bases from V and 7 bases from J, the junction contained 14 bases not matched to a gene. The CDR3 runs 14 residues. CDR3 in DNA: TGCAGCGTCCGATCTAGGCTCACAGGGGGGGAGCAGTACTTC. This codes for CSVRSRLTGGEQYF.

The chain is built from TRBV7-2 and TRBJ2-3; a weak D match, TRBD2 (5 bases). Germline values: CDR1 SGHTA, CDR2 FQGNSA. V was shortened by 5 bases and J by 2 bases, with 14 bases between the two germline ends. This CDR3 spans 15 amino acids. CDR3 sequence (DNA): TGTGCCAGCAGCCAAAACGGGGTCCTCACAGATACGCAGTATTTT. It encodes CASSQNGVLTDTQYF. Variable domain in full (rest from reference TRBV7-2 and TRBJ2-3): GAGVSQSPSNKVTEKGKDVELRCDPISGHTALYWYRQSLGQGLEFLIYFQGNSAPDKSGLPSDRFSAERTGGSVSTLTIQRTQQEDSAVYLCASSQNGVLTDTQYFGPGTRLTVL.